This TCR beta chain was profiled in a study of blood T cell repertoires in COVID-19. Across the whole study: The origin of the acute and convalescent COVID-19 samples was the United States, Italy and Spain. The cDNA or gDNA used as material had been derived from T cells, B-cell-depleted T cells, or PBMCs.

How the authors handled the data: Reference gene primers were amplified, and this amplification served to estimate nucleated cell counts. Sequencing was performed with immunoSEQ multiplex PCR; in TCRdb, only in-frame clones are kept and a portion is missing. Clone size and V and J calls were adopted from that table, with D and trimming inferred from the DNA. This sample yields 200,000 or so clones, of which roughly 88% are seen a single time; about 6.8% belongs to the top ten. Per germline, CDR1 ENHRY and CDR2 SYGVKD. CDR3 size: 14 residues. The V and J ends lost 6 bases and 2 bases, in that order; junction bases with no gene match: 4.

This TCR was recovered from a woman in her 40s who had recovered from COVID-19. The genes are TRBV10-3 and TRBJ1-5; 7 nucleotides agree with TRBD1. Sequencing was performed on peripheral blood. CDR3 sequence (DNA): TGTGCCATCAGCCAGGGACAGCGCAATCAGCCCCAGCATTTT. Protein product: CAISQGQRNQPQHF.